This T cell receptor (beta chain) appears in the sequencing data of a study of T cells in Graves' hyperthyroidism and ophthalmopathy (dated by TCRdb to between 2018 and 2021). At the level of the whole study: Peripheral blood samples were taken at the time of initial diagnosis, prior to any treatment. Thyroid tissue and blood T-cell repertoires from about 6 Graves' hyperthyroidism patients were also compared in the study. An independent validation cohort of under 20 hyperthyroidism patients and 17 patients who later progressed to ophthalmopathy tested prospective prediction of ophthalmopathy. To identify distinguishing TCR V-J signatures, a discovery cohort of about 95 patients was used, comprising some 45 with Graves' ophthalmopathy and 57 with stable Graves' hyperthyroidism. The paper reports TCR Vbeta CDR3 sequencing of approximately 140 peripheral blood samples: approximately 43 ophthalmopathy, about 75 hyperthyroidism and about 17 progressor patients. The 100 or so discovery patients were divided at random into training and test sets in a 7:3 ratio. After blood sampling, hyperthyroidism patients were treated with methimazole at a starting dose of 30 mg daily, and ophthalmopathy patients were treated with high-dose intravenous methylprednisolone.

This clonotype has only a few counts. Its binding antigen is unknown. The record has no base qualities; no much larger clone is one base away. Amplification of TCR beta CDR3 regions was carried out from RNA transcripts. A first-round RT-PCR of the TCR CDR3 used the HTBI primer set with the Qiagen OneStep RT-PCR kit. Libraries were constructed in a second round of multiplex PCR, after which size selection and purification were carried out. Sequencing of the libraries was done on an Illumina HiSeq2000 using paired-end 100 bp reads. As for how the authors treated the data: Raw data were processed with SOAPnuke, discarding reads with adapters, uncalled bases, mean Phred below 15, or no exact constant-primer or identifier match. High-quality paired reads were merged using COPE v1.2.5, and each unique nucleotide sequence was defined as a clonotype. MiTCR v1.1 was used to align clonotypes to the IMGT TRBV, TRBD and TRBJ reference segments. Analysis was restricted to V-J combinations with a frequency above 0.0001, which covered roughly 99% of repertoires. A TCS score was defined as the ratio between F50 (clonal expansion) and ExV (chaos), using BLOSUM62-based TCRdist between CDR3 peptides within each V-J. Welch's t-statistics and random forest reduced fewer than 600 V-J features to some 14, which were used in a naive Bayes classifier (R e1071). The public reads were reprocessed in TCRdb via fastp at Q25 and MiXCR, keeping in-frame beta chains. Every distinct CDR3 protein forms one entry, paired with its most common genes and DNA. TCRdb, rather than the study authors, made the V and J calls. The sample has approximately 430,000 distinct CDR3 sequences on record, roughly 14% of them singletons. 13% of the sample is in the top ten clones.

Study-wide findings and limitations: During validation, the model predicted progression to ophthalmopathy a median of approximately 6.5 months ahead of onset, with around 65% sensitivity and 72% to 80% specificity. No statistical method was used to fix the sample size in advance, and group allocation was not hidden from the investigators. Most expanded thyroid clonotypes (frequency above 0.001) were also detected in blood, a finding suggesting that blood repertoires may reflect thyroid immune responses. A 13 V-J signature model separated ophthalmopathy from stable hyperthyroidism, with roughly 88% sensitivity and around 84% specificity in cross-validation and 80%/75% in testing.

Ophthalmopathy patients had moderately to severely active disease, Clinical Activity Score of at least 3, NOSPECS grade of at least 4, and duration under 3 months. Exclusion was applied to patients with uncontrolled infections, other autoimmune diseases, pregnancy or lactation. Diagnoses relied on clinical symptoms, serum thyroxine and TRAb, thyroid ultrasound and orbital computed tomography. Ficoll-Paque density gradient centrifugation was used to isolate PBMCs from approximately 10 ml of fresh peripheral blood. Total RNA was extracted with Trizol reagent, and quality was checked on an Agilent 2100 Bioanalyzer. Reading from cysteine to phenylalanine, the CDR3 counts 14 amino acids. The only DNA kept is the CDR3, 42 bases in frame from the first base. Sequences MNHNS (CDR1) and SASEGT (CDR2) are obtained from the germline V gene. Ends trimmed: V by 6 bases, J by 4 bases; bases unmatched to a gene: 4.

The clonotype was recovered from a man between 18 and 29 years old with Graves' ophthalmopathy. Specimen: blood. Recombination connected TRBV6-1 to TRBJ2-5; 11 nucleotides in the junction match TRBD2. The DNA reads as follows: TGTGCCAGCAGAAATAGCGGGGGGGCAGAGACCCAGTACTTC. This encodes CASRNSGGAETQYF.